This is a list of T cell receptor beta chains from one sample in a study of CD8 T cells in Susac syndrome. Via MiXCR, TCRdb re-called the immunoSEQ multiplex PCR reads, giving one row per CDR3 protein. The data contain roughly 200,000 distinct CDR3 sequences, about 93% of them singletons. The specimen sequenced was CD4+ T cells from PBMCs. The receptor set was obtained from a human donor with Susac syndrome. The CDR3 runs from the conserved cysteine through the conserved F or W. The D gene is left open where the match is weak. Clone size is given for some rows only: seen once, a few or many times, or a class if the clone is expanded.

v_gene: TRBV20-1; j_gene: TRBJ2-3; abundance: .; d_gene: TRBD2; CDR3aa: CSARDGGRALADTQYF; CDR3nt: TGCAGTGCTAGAGATGGAGGGAGGGCGTTGGCAGATACGCAGTATTTT
v_gene: TRBV29-1; j_gene: TRBJ2-6; abundance: .; d_gene: TRBD1; CDR3aa: CSVRDRGFFSSGANVLTF; CDR3nt: TGCAGCGTCCGGGACAGGGGCTTTTTTAGCTCTGGGGCCAACGTCCTGACTTTC
v_gene: TRBV3-1; j_gene: TRBJ2-2; abundance: .; d_gene: .; CDR3aa: CASSLLRMNTGELFF; CDR3nt: TGTGCCAGCAGCCTTCTGCGGATGAACACCGGGGAGCTGTTTTTT
v_gene: TRBV28; j_gene: TRBJ1-5; abundance: .; d_gene: TRBD1; CDR3aa: CASSTGAYQPQHF; CDR3nt: TGTGCCAGCAGCACAGGGGCCTACCAGCCCCAGCATTTT
v_gene: TRBV4-3; j_gene: TRBJ2-1; abundance: .; d_gene: .; CDR3aa: CASSRGHEQFF; CDR3nt: TGCGCCAGCAGCCGAGGCCATGAGCAGTTCTTC
v_gene: TRBV12-3/TRBV12-4; j_gene: TRBJ1-1; abundance: .; d_gene: .; CDR3aa: CASSLAWSTEAFF; CDR3nt: TGTGCCAGCAGTTTAGCATGGTCCACTGAAGCTTTCTTT
v_gene: TRBV5-1; j_gene: TRBJ1-1; abundance: .; d_gene: TRBD1; CDR3aa: CASSSSTGGPTEAFF; CDR3nt: TGCGCCAGCAGCTCCTCGACAGGGGGGCCCACTGAAGCTTTCTTT
v_gene: TRBV13; j_gene: TRBJ2-2; abundance: .; d_gene: TRBD2; CDR3aa: CASSYRTSGRAGELFF; CDR3nt: TGTGCCAGCAGCTATCGGACTAGCGGGAGGGCCGGGGAGCTGTTTTTT
v_gene: TRBV15; j_gene: TRBJ2-1; abundance: once; d_gene: .; CDR3aa: CATSRVHIHEQFF; CDR3nt: TGTGCCACCAGCAGAGTGCATATCCATGAGCAGTTCTTC
v_gene: TRBV18; j_gene: TRBJ1-6; abundance: .; d_gene: .; CDR3aa: CASSQGFGSPLHF; CDR3nt: TGTGCCAGCTCACAGGGTTTCGGTTCACCCCTCCACTTT
v_gene: TRBV5-4; j_gene: TRBJ1-1; abundance: .; d_gene: .; CDR3aa: CASGVSVGNTEAFF; CDR3nt: TGTGCCAGCGGTGTGTCGGTGGGTAACACTGAAGCTTTCTTT
v_gene: TRBV18; j_gene: TRBJ2-7; abundance: once; d_gene: .; CDR3aa: CASSPSYYEQYF; CDR3nt: TGTGCCAGCTCACCATCGTACTACGAGCAGTACTTC
v_gene: TRBV12-3/TRBV12-4; j_gene: TRBJ2-1; abundance: .; d_gene: .; CDR3aa: CASSVQGSLIDEQFF; CDR3nt: TGTGCCAGCAGTGTTCAGGGGAGCCTAATCGATGAGCAGTTCTTC
v_gene: TRBV25-1; j_gene: TRBJ2-3; abundance: .; d_gene: TRBD2; CDR3aa: CASSEQLAGGPYGTDTQYF; CDR3nt: TGTGCCAGCAGTGAACAGCTAGCGGGGGGGCCATACGGCACAGATACGCAGTATTTT
v_gene: TRBV29-1; j_gene: TRBJ2-5; abundance: .; d_gene: TRBD2; CDR3aa: CSAPLRRERETQYF; CDR3nt: TGCAGCGCCCCCCTTAGGCGGGAGCGAGAGACCCAGTACTTC
v_gene: TRBV27; j_gene: TRBJ1-1; abundance: .; d_gene: TRBD1; CDR3aa: CASSHPGGLGTEAFF; CDR3nt: TGTGCCAGCAGCCATCCAGGGGGTTTAGGGACTGAAGCTTTCTTT
v_gene: TRBV5-1; j_gene: TRBJ1-2; abundance: .; d_gene: .; CDR3aa: CASSLVLGPTENYGYTF; CDR3nt: TGCGCCAGCAGCTTGGTTCTCGGGCCCACAGAGAACTATGGCTACACCTTC
v_gene: TRBV20-1; j_gene: TRBJ2-5; abundance: once; d_gene: .; CDR3aa: CSASGRVGETQYF; CDR3nt: TGCAGTGCTAGCGGGAGAGTCGGGGAGACCCAGTACTTC
v_gene: TRBV12-3/TRBV12-4; j_gene: TRBJ2-3; abundance: .; d_gene: .; CDR3aa: CASSLNAISTDTQYF; CDR3nt: TGTGCCAGCAGTTTGAACGCGATAAGCACAGATACGCAGTATTTT
v_gene: TRBV5-6; j_gene: TRBJ2-1; abundance: .; d_gene: TRBD1; CDR3aa: CASSQGVSYNEQFF; CDR3nt: TGTGCCAGCAGTCAGGGGGTCTCCTACAATGAGCAGTTCTTC
v_gene: TRBV18; j_gene: TRBJ2-7; abundance: .; d_gene: TRBD1; CDR3aa: CASSPRTGVYEQYF; CDR3nt: TGTGCCAGCTCACCACGGACAGGGGTCTACGAGCAGTACTTC
v_gene: TRBV15; j_gene: TRBJ1-4; abundance: .; d_gene: .; CDR3aa: CATSRGGVGTNEKLFF; CDR3nt: TGTGCCACCAGCAGAGGAGGGGTTGGGACTAATGAAAAACTGTTTTTT
v_gene: TRBV2; j_gene: TRBJ2-1; abundance: .; d_gene: .; CDR3aa: CASSRTDLYNEQFF; CDR3nt: TGTGCCAGCAGTCGGACAGACCTATACAATGAGCAGTTCTTC
v_gene: TRBV5-1; j_gene: TRBJ2-3; abundance: .; d_gene: TRBD2; CDR3aa: CASSLGLAESTDTQYF; CDR3nt: TGCGCCAGCAGCTTGGGACTAGCGGAGAGCACAGATACGCAGTATTTT
v_gene: TRBV7-8; j_gene: TRBJ2-7; abundance: once; d_gene: .; CDR3aa: CASSHGKRMGYEQYF; CDR3nt: TGTGCCAGCAGCCACGGGAAGCGGATGGGGTACGAGCAGTACTTC
v_gene: TRBV2; j_gene: TRBJ1-5; abundance: .; d_gene: .; CDR3aa: CASNKGKGPQHF; CDR3nt: TGTGCCAGCAACAAGGGCAAGGGGCCCCAGCATTTT
v_gene: TRBV6-5; j_gene: TRBJ2-4; abundance: .; d_gene: .; CDR3aa: CASTYRNIQYF; CDR3nt: TGTGCCAGCACCTACAGGAACATTCAGTACTTC
v_gene: TRBV7-2; j_gene: TRBJ2-1; abundance: .; d_gene: .; CDR3aa: CASSSYTYNEQFF; CDR3nt: TGTGCCAGCAGCTCATATACCTACAATGAGCAGTTCTTC
v_gene: TRBV20-1; j_gene: TRBJ1-2; abundance: once; d_gene: TRBD1; CDR3aa: CSARGQKADGYTF; CDR3nt: TGCAGTGCTAGGGGACAGAAGGCTGATGGCTACACCTTC
v_gene: TRBV7-2; j_gene: TRBJ2-3; abundance: .; d_gene: .; CDR3aa: CASSFVGGSTDTQYF; CDR3nt: TGTGCCAGCAGCTTTGTAGGGGGGAGCACAGATACGCAGTATTTT
v_gene: TRBV28; j_gene: TRBJ1-2; abundance: once; d_gene: TRBD1; CDR3aa: CASSFYRGRGYTF; CDR3nt: TGTGCCAGCAGTTTTTACAGGGGGAGAGGCTACACCTTC
v_gene: TRBV30; j_gene: TRBJ2-3; abundance: .; d_gene: .; CDR3aa: CAWSVTDTQYF; CDR3nt: TGTGCCTGGAGTGTAACAGATACGCAGTATTTT
v_gene: TRBV12-3/TRBV12-4; j_gene: TRBJ1-4; abundance: .; d_gene: .; CDR3aa: CASSALGRRYLNEKLFF; CDR3nt: TGTGCCAGCAGTGCCTTGGGTAGGAGGTACCTTAATGAAAAACTGTTTTTT
v_gene: TRBV20-1; j_gene: TRBJ2-5; abundance: .; d_gene: TRBD2; CDR3aa: CSATAGTGGPGETQYF; CDR3nt: TGCAGTGCCACCGCGGGAACGGGAGGGCCGGGAGAGACCCAGTACTTC
v_gene: TRBV29-1; j_gene: TRBJ2-5; abundance: .; d_gene: TRBD2; CDR3aa: CSVGGRAGETQYF; CDR3nt: TGCAGCGTGGGCGGGAGGGCCGGAGAGACCCAGTACTTC
v_gene: TRBV27; j_gene: TRBJ1-2; abundance: .; d_gene: .; CDR3aa: CASSTTGTRDGYTF; CDR3nt: TGTGCCAGCAGTACAACCGGGACGAGGGATGGCTACACCTTC
v_gene: TRBV5-4; j_gene: TRBJ2-7; abundance: .; d_gene: .; CDR3aa: CASSSTRDSHYEQYF; CDR3nt: TGTGCCAGCAGCTCGACTAGGGACTCCCACTACGAGCAGTACTTC
v_gene: TRBV11-2; j_gene: TRBJ1-1; abundance: .; d_gene: .; CDR3aa: CASSRQANTEAFF; CDR3nt: TGTGCCAGCAGTCGACAGGCAAACACTGAAGCTTTCTTT
v_gene: TRBV30; j_gene: TRBJ2-5; abundance: .; d_gene: .; CDR3aa: CAWSPSGTQETQYF; CDR3nt: TGTGCCTGGAGTCCTTCGGGAACGCAAGAGACCCAGTACTTC
v_gene: TRBV13; j_gene: TRBJ2-3; abundance: .; d_gene: TRBD2; CDR3aa: CASSPRTSGADTQYF; CDR3nt: TGTGCCAGCAGCCCCCGGACTAGCGGCGCAGATACGCAGTATTTT
v_gene: TRBV7-2; j_gene: TRBJ2-1; abundance: .; d_gene: TRBD2; CDR3aa: CASSLIELAGHNEQFF; CDR3nt: TGTGCCAGCAGCTTAATTGAGCTAGCGGGGCACAATGAGCAGTTCTTC
v_gene: TRBV15; j_gene: TRBJ2-4; abundance: .; d_gene: .; CDR3aa: CATSRLPLGGAENIQYF; CDR3nt: TGTGCCACCAGCAGACTCCCCCTGGGGGGGGCAGAAAACATTCAGTACTTC
v_gene: TRBV7-2; j_gene: TRBJ2-1; abundance: .; d_gene: .; CDR3aa: CASSLVEYNEQFF; CDR3nt: TGTGCCAGCAGCTTAGTTGAATACAATGAGCAGTTCTTC
v_gene: TRBV20-1; j_gene: TRBJ1-1; abundance: .; d_gene: .; CDR3aa: CSAGGRMNTEAFF; CDR3nt: TGCAGTGCTGGAGGACGGATGAACACTGAAGCTTTCTTT
v_gene: TRBV7-6; j_gene: TRBJ2-6; abundance: few; d_gene: TRBD1; CDR3aa: CASSLAERDRASGANVLTF; CDR3nt: TGTGCCAGCAGCTTAGCGGAGCGGGACAGGGCTTCTGGGGCCAACGTCCTGACTTTC
v_gene: TRBV4-2; j_gene: TRBJ2-7; abundance: .; d_gene: .; CDR3aa: CASSQAGSPYEQYF; CDR3nt: TGTGCCAGCAGCCAAGCAGGGAGCCCCTACGAGCAGTACTTC
v_gene: TRBV27; j_gene: TRBJ2-5; abundance: .; d_gene: .; CDR3aa: CASSLTGGETQYF; CDR3nt: TGTGCCAGCAGTTTGACCGGCGGGGAGACCCAGTACTTC
v_gene: TRBV18; j_gene: TRBJ2-7; abundance: .; d_gene: .; CDR3aa: CASSPGYRWTDSYEQYF; CDR3nt: TGTGCCAGCTCACCAGGGTATAGGTGGACGGACTCCTACGAGCAGTACTTC
v_gene: TRBV23-1; j_gene: TRBJ2-7; abundance: .; d_gene: .; CDR3aa: CASSHGVVWGKETGRGEQYF; CDR3nt: TGCGCCAGCAGTCACGGAGTGGTGTGGGGGAAGGAGACAGGCCGGGGCGAGCAGTACTTC
v_gene: TRBV5-1; j_gene: TRBJ1-2; abundance: .; d_gene: .; CDR3aa: CASSLARTDLYGYTF; CDR3nt: TGCGCCAGCAGCTTGGCCCGGACGGACCTCTATGGCTACACCTTC
v_gene: TRBV14; j_gene: TRBJ1-2; abundance: .; d_gene: TRBD1; CDR3aa: CASSPLDRDYGYTF; CDR3nt: TGTGCCAGCAGCCCGTTAGACAGGGACTATGGCTACACCTTC
v_gene: TRBV4-2; j_gene: TRBJ2-5; abundance: .; d_gene: TRBD2; CDR3aa: CASSLGLAGEGPQETQYF; CDR3nt: TGTGCCAGCAGCCTCGGACTAGCGGGAGAGGGACCCCAAGAGACCCAGTACTTC
v_gene: TRBV28; j_gene: TRBJ2-7; abundance: .; d_gene: .; CDR3aa: CASSSSALASGRPLSQYF; CDR3nt: TGTGCCAGCAGTTCGTCCGCTTTAGCGTCGGGCAGGCCCTTAAGCCAGTACTTC
v_gene: TRBV7-6; j_gene: TRBJ1-4; abundance: .; d_gene: .; CDR3aa: CASSPGGAHEKLFF; CDR3nt: TGTGCCAGCAGCCCCGGGGGAGCTCATGAAAAACTGTTTTTT